The present T cell receptor (beta chain) was sequenced within a study of blood T cell repertoires in COVID-19. Some clones are missing from TCRdb's copy, which holds only in-frame ones; the method was immunoSEQ multiplex PCR. The sample consists of 200,000 to 300,000 clones, 88% of them appearing once. The CDR3 runs 15 residues. The rearrangement uses TRBV21-1 and TRBJ1-6; the table calls TRBD1, which could not be checked here. TRBV21-1 corresponds to a pseudogene. The sample consisted of PBMCs or T cells enriched from blood (not recorded which). This TCR was sampled from a woman between 40 and 55 years old with acute COVID-19. The CDR3 DNA is TGTGCCAGCAGCAACCGAGGACACAATAATTCACCCCTCCACTTT. This sequence encodes CASSNRGHNNSPLHF.